What follows is one T cell receptor beta chain and its context. This specimen comes from a study of CD8 T cells in Susac syndrome. Study context: The Susac syndrome patients that were sequenced included over 5 with active disease and under ten in remission. There were Susac syndrome patients who were therapy-naive at blood draw, others on corticosteroids, and others on intravenous immunoglobulin alone.

Reverse transcription of roughly 0.5 to 1 ug RNA used random hexamers. Using its own MiXCR run on the immunoSEQ multiplex PCR reads, TCRdb lists one record per CDR3 protein. This table has roughly 110,000 distinct CDR3 sequences, roughly 95% appearing once. Trimming stripped 0 bases from V and 1 base from J, with 9 bases between. The germline CDR1 and CDR2 sequences are SGHDN and FVKESK. The CDR3 has 15 amino acids. The chain recombines TRBV14 with TRBJ1-1, with D unresolved. The sequencing sample was made of CD8+ T cells from PBMCs. This clonotype was sampled from a human donor with Susac syndrome. CDR3 nucleotide sequence: TGTGCCAGCAGCCAAGATCAGGAGGAGAACACTGAAGCTTTCTTT. This gives the protein CASSQDQEENTEAFF.